This TCR beta chain is from a study of Graves' ophthalmopathy and Graves' hyperthyroidism. Comments on this clonotype: One base away lies a much larger clone, so this may be a sequencing read error.

CDR1 and CDR2 from the germline V gene are PRHDT and FYEKMQ (reference sequence). The CDR3 is 15 residues long. Investigators amplified TCR beta CDR3 regions from RNA transcripts. HTBI primers primed a first-round RT-PCR, and a second-round multiplex PCR followed. One entry per CDR3 protein, called by TCRdb with MiXCR from the multiplex PCR reads. The sample lists approximately 330,000 distinct CDR3 sequences; about 17% were seen once. Reliance was placed on clinical symptoms, serum thyroxine, TRAb, thyroid ultrasound and orbital computed tomography for diagnosis. The sequenced material came from peripheral blood. The receptor comes from an adult man with Graves' ophthalmopathy. The chain joins TRBV13 to TRBJ2-7; either TRBD1 or TRBD2 may supply D (5 bases each). In nucleotides, the CDR3 is TGTGCCGGCAGCTTATGGGGACCGAGCTCCTACGAGCAGTACTTC. This translates into CAGSLWGPSSYEQYF. Full variable domain (outside the CDR3, taken from reference TRBV13 and TRBJ2-7): AAGVIQSPRHLIKEKRETATLKCYPIPRHDTVYWYQQGPGQDPQFLISFYEKMQSDKGSIPDRFSAQQFSDYHSELNMSSLELGDSALYFCAGSLWGPSSYEQYFGPGTRLTVT.